This T cell receptor beta chain was recorded in a study of blood T cell repertoires in COVID-19. About the study: PBMCs, B-cell-depleted T cells, or T cells were the source of the cDNA or gDNA that made up the material.

Original analysis: For nucleated cells, counts were estimated from reference gene primer amplification. Using immunoSEQ multiplex PCR, the repertoire was profiled, and TCRdb retains in-frame clones only, with some absent. That table is the source of V, J and clone size, and D and trimming were worked out from the DNA. In the table there are 350,000 to 400,000 clones, about 87% of which are singletons. This clone has a single count. Membership in each cohort depended on participant-reported clinical history. Germline V lookup: CDR1 KGHSH, CDR2 LQKENI. V dropped 4 bases and J dropped 4; count of bases not matched to a gene: 7. The CDR3 loop spans 15 amino acids.

The chain combines TRBV18 with TRBJ1-2; 9 nucleotides align to TRBD1. The receptor was isolated from a man between 40 and 49 years old in a cohort exposed to, infected with or recovered from COVID-19 (not recorded which). The source material was PBMCs or T cells enriched from blood (not recorded which). CDR3 DNA: TGTGCCAGCTCACAGAACAGGGGGCCCCTCTATGGCTACACCTTC. Translation gives CASSQNRGPLYGYTF.